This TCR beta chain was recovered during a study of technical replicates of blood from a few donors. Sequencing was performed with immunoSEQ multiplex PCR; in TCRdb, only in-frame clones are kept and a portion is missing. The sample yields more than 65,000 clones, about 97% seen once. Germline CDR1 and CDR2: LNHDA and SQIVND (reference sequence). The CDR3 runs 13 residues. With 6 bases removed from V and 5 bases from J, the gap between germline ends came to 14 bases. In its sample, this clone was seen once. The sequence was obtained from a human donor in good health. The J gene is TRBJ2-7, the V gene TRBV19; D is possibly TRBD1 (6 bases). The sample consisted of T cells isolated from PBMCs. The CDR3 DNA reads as TGTGCCAGTAGCAACAGGGTAAGCGACGAGCAGTACTTC. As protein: CASSNRVSDEQYF.